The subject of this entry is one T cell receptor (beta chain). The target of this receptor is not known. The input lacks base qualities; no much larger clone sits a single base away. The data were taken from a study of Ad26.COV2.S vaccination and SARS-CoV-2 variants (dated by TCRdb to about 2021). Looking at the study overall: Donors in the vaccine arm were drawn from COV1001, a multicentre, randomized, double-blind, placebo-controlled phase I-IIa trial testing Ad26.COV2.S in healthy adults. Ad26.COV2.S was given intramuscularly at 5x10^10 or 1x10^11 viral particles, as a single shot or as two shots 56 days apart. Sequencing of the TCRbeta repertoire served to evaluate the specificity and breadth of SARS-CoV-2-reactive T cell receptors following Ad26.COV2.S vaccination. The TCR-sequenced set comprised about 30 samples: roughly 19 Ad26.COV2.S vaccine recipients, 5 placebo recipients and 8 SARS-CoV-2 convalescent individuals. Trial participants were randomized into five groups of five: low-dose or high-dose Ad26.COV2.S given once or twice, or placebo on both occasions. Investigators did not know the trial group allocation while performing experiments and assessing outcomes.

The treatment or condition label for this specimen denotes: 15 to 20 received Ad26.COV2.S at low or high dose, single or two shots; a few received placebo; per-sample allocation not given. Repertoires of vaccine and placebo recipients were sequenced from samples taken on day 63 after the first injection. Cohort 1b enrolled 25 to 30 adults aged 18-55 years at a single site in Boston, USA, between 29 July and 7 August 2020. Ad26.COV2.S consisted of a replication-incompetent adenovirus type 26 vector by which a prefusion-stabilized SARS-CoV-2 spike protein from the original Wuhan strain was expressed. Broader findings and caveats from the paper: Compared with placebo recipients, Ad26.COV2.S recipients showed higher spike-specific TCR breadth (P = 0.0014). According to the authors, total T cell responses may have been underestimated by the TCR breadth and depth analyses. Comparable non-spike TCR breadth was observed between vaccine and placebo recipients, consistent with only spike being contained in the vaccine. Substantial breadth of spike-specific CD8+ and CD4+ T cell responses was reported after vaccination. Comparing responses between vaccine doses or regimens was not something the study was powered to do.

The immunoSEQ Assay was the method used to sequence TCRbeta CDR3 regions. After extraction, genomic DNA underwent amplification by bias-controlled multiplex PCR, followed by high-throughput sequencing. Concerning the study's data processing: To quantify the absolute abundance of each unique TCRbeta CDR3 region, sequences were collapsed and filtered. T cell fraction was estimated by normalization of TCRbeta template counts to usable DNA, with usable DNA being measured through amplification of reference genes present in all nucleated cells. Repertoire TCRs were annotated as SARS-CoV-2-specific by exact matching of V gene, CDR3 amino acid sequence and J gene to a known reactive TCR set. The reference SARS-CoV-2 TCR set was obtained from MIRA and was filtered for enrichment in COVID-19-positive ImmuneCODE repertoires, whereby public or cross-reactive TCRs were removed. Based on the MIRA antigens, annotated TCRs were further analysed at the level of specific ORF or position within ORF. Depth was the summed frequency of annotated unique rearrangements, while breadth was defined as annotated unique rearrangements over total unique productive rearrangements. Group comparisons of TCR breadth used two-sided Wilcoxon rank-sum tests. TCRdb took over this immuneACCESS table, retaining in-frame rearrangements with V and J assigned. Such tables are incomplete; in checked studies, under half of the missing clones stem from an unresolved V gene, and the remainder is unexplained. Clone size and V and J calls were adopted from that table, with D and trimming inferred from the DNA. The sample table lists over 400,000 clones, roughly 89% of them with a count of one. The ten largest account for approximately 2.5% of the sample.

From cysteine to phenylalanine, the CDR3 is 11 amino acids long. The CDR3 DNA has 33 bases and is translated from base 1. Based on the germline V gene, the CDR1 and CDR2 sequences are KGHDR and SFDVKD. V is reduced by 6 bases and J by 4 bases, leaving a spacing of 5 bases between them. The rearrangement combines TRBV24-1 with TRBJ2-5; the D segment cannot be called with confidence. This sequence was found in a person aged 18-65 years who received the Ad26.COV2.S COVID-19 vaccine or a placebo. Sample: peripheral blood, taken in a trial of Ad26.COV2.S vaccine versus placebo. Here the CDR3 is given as CATSIGETQYF. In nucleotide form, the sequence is TGTGCCACCAGTATAGGAGAGACCCAGTACTTC.